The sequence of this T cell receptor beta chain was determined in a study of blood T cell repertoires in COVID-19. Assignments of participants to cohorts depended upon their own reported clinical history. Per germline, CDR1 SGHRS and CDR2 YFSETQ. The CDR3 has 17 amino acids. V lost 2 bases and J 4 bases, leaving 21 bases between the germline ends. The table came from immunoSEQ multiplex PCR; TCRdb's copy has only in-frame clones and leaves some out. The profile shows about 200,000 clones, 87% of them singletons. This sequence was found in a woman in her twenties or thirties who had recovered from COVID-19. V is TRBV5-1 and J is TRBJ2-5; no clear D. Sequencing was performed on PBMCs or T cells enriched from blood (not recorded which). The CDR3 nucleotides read TGCGCCAGCAGCTTTAGGCCGCTGGGCCACCTTGGAGAGACCCAGTACTTC. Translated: CASSFRPLGHLGETQYF.